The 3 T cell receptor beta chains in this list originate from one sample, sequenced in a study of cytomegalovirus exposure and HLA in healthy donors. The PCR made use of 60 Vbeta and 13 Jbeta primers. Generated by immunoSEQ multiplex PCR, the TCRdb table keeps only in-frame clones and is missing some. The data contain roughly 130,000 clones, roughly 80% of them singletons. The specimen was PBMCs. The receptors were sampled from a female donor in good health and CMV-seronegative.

The CDR3 region has the DNA TGTGCCAGCAGCTTAGACGGACTAGCGGGAGGCAGTTATGAGCAGTTCTTC. Translating it yields CASSLDGLAGGSYEQFF. This sequence joins TRBV7-2 and TRBJ2-1; 14 bases match TRBD2. The ends lost 1 base at V and 8 bases at J; junction bases unmatched: 7. CDR1 and CDR2 from the germline V gene are SGHTA and FQGNSA. The CDR3 has 17 residues.

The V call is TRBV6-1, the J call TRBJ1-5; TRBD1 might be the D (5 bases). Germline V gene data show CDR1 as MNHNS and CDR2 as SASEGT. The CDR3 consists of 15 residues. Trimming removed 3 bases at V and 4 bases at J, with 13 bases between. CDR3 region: CASSEGPGGNQPQHF. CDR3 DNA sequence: TGTGCCAGCAGTGAGGGACCGGGAGGGAATCAGCCCCAGCATTTT.

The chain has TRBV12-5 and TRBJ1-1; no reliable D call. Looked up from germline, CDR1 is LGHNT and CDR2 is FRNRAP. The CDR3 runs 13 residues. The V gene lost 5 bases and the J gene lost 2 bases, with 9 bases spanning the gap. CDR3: CASGLTPNTEAFF. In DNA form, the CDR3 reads TGTGCTAGTGGTCTGACACCTAACACTGAAGCTTTCTTT. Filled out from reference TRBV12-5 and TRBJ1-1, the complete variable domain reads DARVTQTPRHKVTEMGQEVTMRCQPILGHNTVFWYRQTMMQGLELLAYFRNRAPLDDSGMPKDRFSAEMPDATLATLKIQPSEPRDSAVYFCASGLTPNTEAFFGQGTRLTVV.